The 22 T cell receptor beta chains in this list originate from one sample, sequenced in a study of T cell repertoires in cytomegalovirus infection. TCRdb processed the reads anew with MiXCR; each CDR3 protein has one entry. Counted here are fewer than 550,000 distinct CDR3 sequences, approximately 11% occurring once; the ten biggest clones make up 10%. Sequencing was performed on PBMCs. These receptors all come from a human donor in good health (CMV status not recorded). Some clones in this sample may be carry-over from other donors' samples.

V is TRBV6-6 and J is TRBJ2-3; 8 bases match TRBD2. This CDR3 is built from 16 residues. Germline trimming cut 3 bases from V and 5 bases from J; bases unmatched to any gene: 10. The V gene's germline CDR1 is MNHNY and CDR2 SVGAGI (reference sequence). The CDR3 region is CASSYAPRSGGDTQYF. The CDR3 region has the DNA TGTGCCAGCAGTTATGCCCCTCGGAGCGGGGGAGATACGCAGTATTTT.

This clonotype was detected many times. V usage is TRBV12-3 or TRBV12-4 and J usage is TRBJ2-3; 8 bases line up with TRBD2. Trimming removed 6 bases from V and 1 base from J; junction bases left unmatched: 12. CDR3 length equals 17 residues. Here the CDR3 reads CASSRPGAGDGTDTQYF. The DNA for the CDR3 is TGTGCCAGCAGCCGCCCTGGAGCGGGGGATGGCACAGATACGCAGTATTTT.

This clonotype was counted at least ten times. The CDR3, as DNA: TGTGCCACCAGCAGAGACCCTAGCGCTTACAATGAGCAGTTCTTC. Its translation: CATSRDPSAYNEQFF. The chain employs TRBV15 and TRBJ2-1; possibly TRBD2 for D (6 bases). Germline CDR1 LNHNV, CDR2 YYDKDF (reference sequence). CDR3 size: 15 residues. Trimming removed 0 bases at V and 4 bases at J, with 10 bases between. The variable domain in full, completed from reference TRBV15 and TRBJ2-1, reads DAMVIQNPRYQVTQFGKPVTLSCSQTLNHNVMYWYQQKSSQAPKLLFHYYDKDFNNEADTPDNFQSRRPNTSFCFLDIRSPGLGDTAMYLCATSRDPSAYNEQFFGPGTRLTVL.

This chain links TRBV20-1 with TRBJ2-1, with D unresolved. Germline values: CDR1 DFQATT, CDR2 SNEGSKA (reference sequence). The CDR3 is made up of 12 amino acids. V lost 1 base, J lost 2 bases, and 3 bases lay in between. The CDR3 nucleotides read TGCAGTGCTAGAGCAGCCTACAATGAGCAGTTCTTC. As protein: CSARAAYNEQFF.

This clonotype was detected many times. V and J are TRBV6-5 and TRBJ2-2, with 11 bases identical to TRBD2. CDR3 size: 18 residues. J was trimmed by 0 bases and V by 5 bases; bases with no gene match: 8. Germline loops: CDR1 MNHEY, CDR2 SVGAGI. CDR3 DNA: TGTGCCAGCAGTAACCGGTATAGCGGGAGGGCGAACACCGGGGAGCTGTTTTTT. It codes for CASSNRYSGRANTGELFF.

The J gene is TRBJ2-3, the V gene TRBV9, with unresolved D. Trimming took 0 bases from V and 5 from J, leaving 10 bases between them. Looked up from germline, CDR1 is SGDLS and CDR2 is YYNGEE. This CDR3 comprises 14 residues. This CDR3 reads CASSVGSARDTQYF. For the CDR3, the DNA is TGTGCCAGCAGCGTAGGTTCAGCCCGAGATACGCAGTATTTT.

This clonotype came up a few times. The CDR3 bases are TGTGCCGCTAGCGGGGAGAGAGAGACCCAGTACTTC. Its protein product is CAASGERETQYF. This chain joins TRBV19 and TRBJ2-5, with 9 bases aligning to TRBD2. J was trimmed by 4 bases and V by 11 bases; bases with no gene match: 5. Germline V CDR1 and CDR2: LNHDA, SQIVND (reference sequence). The CDR3 length is 12 residues.

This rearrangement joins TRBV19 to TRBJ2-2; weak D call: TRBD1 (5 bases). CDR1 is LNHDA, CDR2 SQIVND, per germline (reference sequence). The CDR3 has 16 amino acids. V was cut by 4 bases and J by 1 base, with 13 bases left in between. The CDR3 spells CASSTTWGRNTGELFF. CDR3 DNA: TGTGCCAGTAGTACGACATGGGGCCGGAACACCGGGGAGCTGTTTTTT.

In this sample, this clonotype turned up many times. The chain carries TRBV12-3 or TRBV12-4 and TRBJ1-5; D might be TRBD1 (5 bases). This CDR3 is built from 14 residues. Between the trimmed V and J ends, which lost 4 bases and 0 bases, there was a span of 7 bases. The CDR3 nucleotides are TGTGCCAGCAGTTGGGGGGATAGCAATCAGCCCCAGCATTTT. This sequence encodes CASSWGDSNQPQHF.

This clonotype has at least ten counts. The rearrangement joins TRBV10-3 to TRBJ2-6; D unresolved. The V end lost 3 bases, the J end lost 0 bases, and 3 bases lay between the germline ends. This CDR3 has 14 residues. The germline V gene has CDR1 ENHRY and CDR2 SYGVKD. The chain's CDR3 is CAISDSSGANVLTF. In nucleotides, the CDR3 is TGTGCCATCAGTGACAGCTCTGGGGCCAACGTCCTGACTTTC.

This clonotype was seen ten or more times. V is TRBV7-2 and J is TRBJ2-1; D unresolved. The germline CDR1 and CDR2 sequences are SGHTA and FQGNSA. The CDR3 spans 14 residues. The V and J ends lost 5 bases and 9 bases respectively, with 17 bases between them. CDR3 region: CASSDLTRAPEQFF. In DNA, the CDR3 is TGTGCCAGCAGCGATCTAACCCGGGCCCCTGAGCAGTTCTTC.

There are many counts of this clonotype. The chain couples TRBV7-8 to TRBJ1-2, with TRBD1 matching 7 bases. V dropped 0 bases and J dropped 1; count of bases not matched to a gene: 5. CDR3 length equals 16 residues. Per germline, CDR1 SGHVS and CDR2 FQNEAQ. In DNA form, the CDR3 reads TGTGCCAGCAGCTTAGCCCCAGGGACAGTTAACTATGGCTACACCTTC. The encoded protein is CASSLAPGTVNYGYTF. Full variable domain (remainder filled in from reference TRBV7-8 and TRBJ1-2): GAGVSQSPRYKVAKRGQDVALRCDPISGHVSLFWYQQALGQGPEFLTYFQNEAQLDKSGLPSDRFFAERPEGSVSTLKIQRTQQEDSAVYLCASSLAPGTVNYGYTFGSGTRLTVV.

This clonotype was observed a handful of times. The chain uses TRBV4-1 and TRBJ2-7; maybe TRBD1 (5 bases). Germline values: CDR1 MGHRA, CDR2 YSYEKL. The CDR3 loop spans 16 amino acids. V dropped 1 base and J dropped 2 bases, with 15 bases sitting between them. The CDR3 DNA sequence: TGCGCCAGCAGCCAAGTCGGGCAGGGTCGGGCCTACGAGCAGTACTTC. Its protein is CASSQVGQGRAYEQYF.

The CDR3 nucleotides read TGTGCCATCAGTGCCAGGGGAAATTCCGATCCGGAGACCCAGTACTTC. Translating it yields CAISARGNSDPETQYF. The chain joins TRBV10-3 to TRBJ2-5; maybe TRBD1 (6 bases). This CDR3 is built from 16 residues. Germline V CDR1 and CDR2: ENHRY, SYGVKD. Trimming removed 4 bases at V and 5 bases at J, with 20 bases between.

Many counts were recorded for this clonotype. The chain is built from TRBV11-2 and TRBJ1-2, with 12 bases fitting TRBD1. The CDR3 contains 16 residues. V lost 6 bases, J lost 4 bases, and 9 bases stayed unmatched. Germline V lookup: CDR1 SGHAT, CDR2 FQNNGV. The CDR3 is CASSLSGTGGTYGYTF. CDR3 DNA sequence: TGTGCCAGCAGTCTATCCGGGACAGGGGGCACCTATGGCTACACCTTC.

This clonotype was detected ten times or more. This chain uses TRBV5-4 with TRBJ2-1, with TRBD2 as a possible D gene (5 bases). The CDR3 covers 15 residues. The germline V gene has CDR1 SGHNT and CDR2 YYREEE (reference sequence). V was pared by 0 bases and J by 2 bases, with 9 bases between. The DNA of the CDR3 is TGTGCCAGCAGCTTGGGGGGTAGCGCCTACAATGAGCAGTTCTTC. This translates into CASSLGGSAYNEQFF.

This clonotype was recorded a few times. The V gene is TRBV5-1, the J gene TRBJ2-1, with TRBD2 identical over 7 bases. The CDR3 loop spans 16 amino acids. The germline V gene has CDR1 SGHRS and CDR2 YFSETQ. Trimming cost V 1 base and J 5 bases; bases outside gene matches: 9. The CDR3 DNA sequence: TGCGCCAGCAGCTTGAGGGCGGGAGAAAGTCACAATGAGCAGTTCTTC. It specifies CASSLRAGESHNEQFF. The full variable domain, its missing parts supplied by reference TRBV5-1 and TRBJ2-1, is KAGVTQTPRYLIKTRGQQVTLSCSPISGHRSVSWYQQTPGQGLQFLFEYFSETQRNKGNFPGRFSGRQFSNSRSEMNVSTLELGDSALYLCASSLRAGESHNEQFFGPGTRLTVL.

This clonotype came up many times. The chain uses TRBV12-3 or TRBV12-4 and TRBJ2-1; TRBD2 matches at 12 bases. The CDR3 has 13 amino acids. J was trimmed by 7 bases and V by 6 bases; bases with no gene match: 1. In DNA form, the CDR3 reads TGTGCCAGCAGGACTAGCGGGAGAAATGAGCAGTTCTTC. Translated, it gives CASRTSGRNEQFF.

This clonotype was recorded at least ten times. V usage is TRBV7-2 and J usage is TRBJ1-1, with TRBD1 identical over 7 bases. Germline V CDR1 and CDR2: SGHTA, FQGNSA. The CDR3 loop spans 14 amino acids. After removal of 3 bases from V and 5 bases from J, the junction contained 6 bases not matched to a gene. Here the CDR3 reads CASSFTGEGTEAFF. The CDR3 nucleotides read TGTGCCAGCAGCTTCACAGGGGAGGGGACTGAAGCTTTCTTT.

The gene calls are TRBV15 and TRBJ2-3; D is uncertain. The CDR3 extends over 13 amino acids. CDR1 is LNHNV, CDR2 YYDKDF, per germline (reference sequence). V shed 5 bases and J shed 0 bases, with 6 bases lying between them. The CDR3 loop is CATSRPSTDTQYF. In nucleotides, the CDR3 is TGTGCCACCAGCCGCCCGAGCACAGATACGCAGTATTTT.

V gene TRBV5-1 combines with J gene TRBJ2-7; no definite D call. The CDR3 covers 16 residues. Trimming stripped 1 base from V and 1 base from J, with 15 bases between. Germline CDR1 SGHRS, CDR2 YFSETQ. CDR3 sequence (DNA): TGCGCCAGCAGCTTGTGGACGGTCGACGGGTCCTACGAGCAGTACTTC. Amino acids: CASSLWTVDGSYEQYF.

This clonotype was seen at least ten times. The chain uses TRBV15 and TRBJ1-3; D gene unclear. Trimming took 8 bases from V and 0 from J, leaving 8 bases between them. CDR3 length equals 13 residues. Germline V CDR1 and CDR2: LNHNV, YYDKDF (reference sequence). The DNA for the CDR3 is TGTGCCACCGGGTTCAGCTCTGGAAACACCATATATTTT. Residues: CATGFSSGNTIYF.